This entry lists 25 T cell receptor beta chains sequenced from one sample in a study of T cell repertoires in cytomegalovirus infection (dated by TCRdb to between 2018 and 2021). The treatment or condition label here, explained by the study, means: in vitro stimulation with specific CMV peptide epitopes to enrich CMV-specific T cells. No antigens are known for them. Sequenced using an Illumina HiSeq 1500. TCRdb trimmed the raw reads at Q25, called clones with MiXCR and kept productive beta chains. Every CDR3 protein is listed once, alongside the most common genes and DNA of its rows. In this sample the table shows about 350,000 distinct CDR3 sequences, about 35% of which occur a single time. The top ten constitute roughly 12% of the sample. Sequenced here: cultured PBMCs, sampled from culture after CMV antigen stimulation. The source is a human donor in good health (CMV status not recorded). Some clones in this sample may be carry-over from other donors' samples.

The genes are TRBV10-3 and TRBJ2-3, with D unclear. Trimming removed 2 bases at V and 4 bases at J, with 10 bases between. This CDR3 comprises 14 residues. The germline V gene has CDR1 ENHRY and CDR2 SYGVKD. The CDR3 region is CAISEGKVPDTQYF. In DNA, the CDR3 is TGTGCCATCAGTGAGGGGAAGGTACCAGATACGCAGTATTTT.

This chain uses TRBV24-1 with TRBJ1-2; 10 nucleotides align to TRBD1. From germline, CDR1 is KGHDR and CDR2 SFDVKD. CDR3 length: 16 amino acids. V trimming: 3 bases; J trimming: 8 bases; junction bases outside the gene matches: 11. CDR3 residues: CATSDRGEGQGNGYTF. The CDR3 DNA reads as TGTGCCACCAGTGATCGGGGGGAGGGACAGGGGAACGGCTACACCTTC.

This chain connects TRBV19 to TRBJ2-5; 8 positions match TRBD1. V was clipped by 8 bases and J by 4 bases; unmatched bases: 6. This CDR3 has 13 amino acids. Germline V gene sequence: CDR1 LNHDA, CDR2 SQIVND (reference sequence). The CDR3 nucleotides read TGTGCCAGTGGAGACAGGGGCGGAGAGACCCAGTACTTC. It encodes CASGDRGGETQYF.

Ten or more counts support this clonotype. The chain combines TRBV4-1 with TRBJ1-1; D may be TRBD1 (5 bases). Germline V gene sequence: CDR1 MGHRA, CDR2 YSYEKL. The CDR3 covers 18 residues. The V and J ends lost 3 bases and 6 bases respectively, with 26 bases between them. This CDR3 is CASSHSGGREGGGSEAFF. For the CDR3, the DNA is TGCGCCAGCAGCCATTCAGGTGGCAGGGAGGGTGGAGGTTCTGAAGCTTTCTTT.

There are many counts of this clonotype. This chain connects TRBV7-2 to TRBJ2-5; possible D gene TRBD2, 6 bases. The CDR3 extends over 15 amino acids. Germline CDR1 and CDR2: SGHTA and FQGNSA. Trimming removed 4 bases from V and 5 bases from J, with 17 bases in between. The CDR3 spells CASSSVGTSGETQYF. CDR3 coding DNA: TGTGCCAGCAGCTCAGTCGGGACTTCCGGCGAGACCCAGTACTTC. Using reference TRBV7-2 and TRBJ2-5 for the parts outside the CDR3, the full variable domain is GAGVSQSPSNKVTEKGKDVELRCDPISGHTALYWYRQSLGQGLEFLIYFQGNSAPDKSGLPSDRFSAERTGGSVSTLTIQRTQQEDSAVYLCASSSVGTSGETQYFGPGTRLLVL.

The CDR3 loop reads CASRERLYGYTF. In DNA form, the CDR3 reads TGTGCCAGCAGGGAGAGGTTATATGGCTACACCTTC. This chain connects TRBV6-2 or TRBV6-3 to TRBJ1-2; D is undetermined. Trimming took 6 bases from V and 5 from J, leaving 10 bases between them. The CDR3 extends over 12 amino acids. The germline CDR1 and CDR2 sequences are MNHEY and SVGEGT.

This chain joins TRBV7-2 and TRBJ2-7; TRBD2 might be the D (6 bases). The CDR3 covers 15 residues. Germline-derived CDR1 and CDR2 are SGHTA and FQGNSA. The V end lost 5 bases, the J end lost 0 bases, and 14 bases lay between the germline ends. The CDR3 bases are TGTGCCAGCAGCGGCTCGAGCGGGTGCTCCTACGAGCAGTACGTC. This encodes CASSGSSGCSYEQYV.

V usage is TRBV7-2 and J usage is TRBJ2-7; D possibly corresponds to TRBD2 (7 bases). CDR1 and CDR2 from the germline V gene are SGHTA and FQGNSA. The CDR3 has 14 amino acids. V dropped 5 bases and J dropped 5 bases, with 16 bases sitting between them. The chain's CDR3 is CASSQNGGHNEQYV. As DNA, the CDR3 is TGTGCCAGCAGCCAGAACGGGGGGCACAACGAGCAGTACGTC.

There are a few counts of this clonotype. The chain employs TRBV4-3 and TRBJ2-3; D remains unclear. Trimming shortened V by 0 bases and J by 5 bases, and 18 bases separated the two germline ends. The germline V gene has CDR1 LGHNA and CDR2 YSLEER. The CDR3 runs to 17 residues. The CDR3 region is CASSQEWGKWIGDTQYF. CDR3 DNA sequence: TGCGCCAGCAGCCAAGAGTGGGGAAAGTGGATAGGAGATACGCAGTATTTT.

The V gene is TRBV7-6, the J gene TRBJ2-1; 11 bases match TRBD2. The CDR3 sequence is 17 residues long. Germline assignment: CDR1 SGHVS and CDR2 FNYEAQ. V lost 4 bases and J lost 5; bases outside the gene matches: 10. CDR3 in amino acids: CASSSVHLGLADNEQFF. The CDR3 DNA sequence: TGTGCCAGCAGCTCCGTACACCTGGGACTAGCGGACAATGAGCAGTTCTTC.

This clonotype has a handful of counts. The chain carries TRBV28 and TRBJ2-1, with TRBD1 matching over 7 bases. The germline gives CDR1 MDHEN, CDR2 SYDVKM. V lost 6 bases, J lost 5 bases, and 7 bases stayed unmatched. CDR3 length: 14 amino acids. CDR3 sequence: CASRGAGTDNEQFF. The CDR3 nucleotides are TGTGCCAGCAGGGGGGCCGGGACAGACAATGAGCAGTTCTTC.

This clonotype showed up many times. The rearrangement uses TRBV7-2 and TRBJ2-1; TRBD2 aligns across 8 bases. CDR1 is SGHTA, CDR2 FQGNSA, per germline. The J segment lost 8 bases and the V segment lost 6 bases, leaving 9 bases of the junction unmatched. The CDR3 is 14 residues long. CDR3 DNA sequence: TGTGCCAGCAGACCCAAACTAGCGGTCGATGAGCAGTTCTTC. Translation gives CASRPKLAVDEQFF.

This clonotype was seen a few times. The V and J genes are TRBV27 and TRBJ2-2; perhaps TRBD1 as D (6 bases). The CDR3 sequence is 12 residues long. V was cut by 8 bases and J by 8 bases, with 12 bases left in between. Germline V gives CDR1 MNHEY, CDR2 SMNVEV (reference sequence). CDR3 bases: TGTGCCAGCCAGGACAGTTGGGGGGAGCTGTTTTTT. It translates to CASQDSWGELFF.

This clonotype came up a few times. The V and J genes are TRBV7-8 and TRBJ2-7; 9 nucleotides align to TRBD1. Germline CDR1 SGHVS, CDR2 FQNEAQ. The CDR3 consists of 19 residues. The junction had 17 bases not matched to a gene; V was cut back by 3 bases and J by 2 bases. CDR3 region: CASSFPPPGQGYRPYEQYF. For the CDR3, the DNA is TGTGCCAGCAGCTTTCCACCTCCGGGACAGGGATATCGTCCCTACGAGCAGTACTTC.

The genes are TRBV19 and TRBJ1-1, with 9 bases aligning to TRBD1. This CDR3 region has 14 residues. The germline V gene has CDR1 LNHDA and CDR2 SQIVND (reference sequence). V lost 10 bases and J lost 3; bases outside the gene matches: 9. The CDR3 nucleotides read TGTGCCACCGTCTCCGGGACAGGGTACACTGAAGCTTTCTTT. Residues: CATVSGTGYTEAFF.

The rearrangement uses TRBV20-1 and TRBJ2-1; perhaps D is TRBD1 or TRBD2 (6 bases each). V was pared by 1 base and J by 2 bases, with 15 bases between. Germline CDR1 reads DFQATT; CDR2 reads SNEGSKA (reference sequence). The CDR3 contains 16 residues. CDR3 bases: TGCAGTGCTAGAGGTTTGAGGGGGGAGGCCTACAATGAGCAGTTCTTC. It translates to CSARGLRGEAYNEQFF.

This clonotype was seen repeatedly, ten times or more. The chain uses TRBV7-8 and TRBJ1-5; maybe TRBD1 (5 bases). Per the germline V gene, CDR1 is SGHVS and CDR2 is FQNEAQ. This CDR3 has 19 amino acids. The V end was cut by 6 bases, the J end by 6 bases, with 30 bases between. CDR3 residues: CASSQLSWRLAGNAQPQHF. The CDR3 DNA reads as TGTGCCAGCAGTCAGCTTAGTTGGCGGTTGGCAGGGAATGCTCAGCCCCAGCATTTT.

The chain has TRBV4-1 and TRBJ2-5; no reliable D call. The V end was cut by 4 bases, the J end by 2 bases, with 17 bases between. The CDR3 runs 16 residues. Germline V gene sequence: CDR1 MGHRA, CDR2 YSYEKL. The CDR3 loop is CASSRGRDFLQETQYF. The CDR3 DNA is TGCGCCAGCAGCCGCGGACGAGACTTCCTTCAAGAGACCCAGTACTTC.

The chain recombines TRBV7-8 with TRBJ1-1; D might be TRBD1 (6 bases). The CDR3 is made up of 14 amino acids. The V and J ends lost 1 base and 6 bases respectively, with 12 bases between them. Germline CDR1 SGHVS, CDR2 FQNEAQ. CDR3 sequence: CASSLEPGVPEAFF. In DNA form, the CDR3 reads TGTGCCAGCAGCTTAGAGCCAGGGGTCCCTGAAGCTTTCTTT.

This clonotype came up a few times. V gene TRBV27 combines with J gene TRBJ2-1; 8 nucleotides agree with TRBD2. Germline lookup yields CDR1 MNHEY and CDR2 SMNVEV (reference sequence). This CDR3 contains 14 residues. V lost 8 bases to trimming and J lost 8 bases; unmatched junction nucleotides: 11. This CDR3 reads CASHTQRELDEQFF. The CDR3 DNA is TGTGCCAGCCATACTCAGCGGGAGCTGGATGAGCAGTTCTTC.

This chain joins TRBV20-1 and TRBJ1-5, with a possible D match to TRBD1 (6 bases). With 6 bases removed from V and 6 bases from J, the gap between germline ends came to 15 bases. In germline, CDR1 is DFQATT, CDR2 SNEGSKA (reference sequence). The CDR3 length is 13 residues. The CDR3 here is CSAPPGGGQPQHF. The CDR3 nucleotides are TGCAGTGCCCCCCCGGGGGGCGGTCAGCCCCAGCATTTT.

This clonotype was detected a few times. The chain recombines TRBV28 with TRBJ1-2, with D possibly TRBD1 on 6 matching bases. Germline V gene sequence: CDR1 MDHEN, CDR2 SYDVKM. The V gene lost 1 base and the J gene lost 4 bases, with 13 bases spanning the gap. The CDR3 is 15 residues long. The CDR3 bases are TGTGCCAGCAGTTTATTGGTCAGGGGTTTCTATGGCTACACCTTC. Protein product: CASSLLVRGFYGYTF.

The gene calls are TRBV7-9 and TRBJ2-7; 8 positions match TRBD1. CDR1 and CDR2 (germline): SEHNR, FQNEAQ (reference sequence). J was trimmed by 6 bases and V by 1 base; bases with no gene match: 5. The CDR3 length is 14 residues. This CDR3 reads CASSLDLDRAEQYV. In nucleotides, the CDR3 is TGTGCCAGCAGCTTAGATTTGGACAGGGCCGAGCAGTACGTC.

This clonotype occurred a few times. The chain uses TRBV7-6 and TRBJ2-1, with D perhaps matching TRBD1 (5 bases). V was clipped by 5 bases and J by 6 bases, with 17 bases between them. CDR3 length: 15 amino acids. CDR1 is SGHVS, CDR2 FNYEAQ, per germline. CDR3 nucleotide sequence: TGTGCCAGCAGCGCCCGCCAACAGGCGACCAATGAGCAGTTCTTC. Its protein product is CASSARQQATNEQFF.

The V and J genes are TRBV19 and TRBJ1-5; D uncertain. Germline V gene sequence: CDR1 LNHDA, CDR2 SQIVND (reference sequence). The CDR3 extends over 15 amino acids. Trimming took 2 bases from V and 2 from J, leaving 10 bases between them. CDR3 amino acids: CASSISPHGNQPQHF. DNA for the CDR3: TGTGCCAGTAGTATATCCCCACACGGCAATCAGCCCCAGCATTTT.